The rows below give T cell receptor beta chains drawn from one sample of a study of T cell repertoires in cytomegalovirus infection. TCRdb reprocessed the reads with MiXCR, giving one entry per CDR3 protein. The repertoire holds about 260,000 distinct CDR3 sequences, with roughly 13% as singletons. Input material: PBMCs. The receptor set was obtained from a human donor in good health (CMV status not recorded). Some clones in this sample may be carry-over from other donors' samples. Both conserved end residues are part of each CDR3. D genes are given only for firm matches. Not all rows give a size; the values are once, few, many and, for expanded clones, a class.

-	TRBV10-3	few	TRBJ1-1	TGTGCCATCAGGAAGTCTGGTACTGAAGCTTTCTTT	CAIRKSGTEAFF
TRBD1	TRBV20-1	-	TRBJ1-4	TGCAGTGCGAGGGACAGGAGTAATGAAAAACTGTTTTTT	CSARDRSNEKLFF
-	TRBV28	many	TRBJ1-2	TGTGCCAGCAGTCTACCTGGGAGGCTGCATGGCTACACCTTC	CASSLPGRLHGYTF
TRBD2	TRBV20-1	-	TRBJ2-1	TGCAGTGTTACACGGCTAGCGGGGATACCCTACAATGAGCAGTTCTTC	CSVTRLAGIPYNEQFF
TRBD2	TRBV7-2	many	TRBJ2-5	TGTGCCAGCAGCTTAAGGACTAGCGGGAGACAGACCCAGTACTTC	CASSLRTSGRQTQYF
-	TRBV3-1	few	TRBJ1-5	TGTGCCAGCAGCCAAGATTTTTCAGGGAATCAGCCCCAGCATTTT	CASSQDFSGNQPQHF
TRBD2	TRBV7-2	many	TRBJ2-2	TGTGCCAGCAGCTCCTCGTCTAGCGGGGGGGGGGAGCTGTTTTTT	CASSSSSSGGGELFF
-	TRBV18	-	TRBJ1-1	TGTGCCAGCTCACCACAGCACGGGCACACTGAAGCTTTCTTT	CASSPQHGHTEAFF
-	TRBV7-2	many	TRBJ1-1	TGTGCCAGCAGCGTAGTCGGCCCGGGACGGACTATGAACACTGAAGCTTTCTTT	CASSVVGPGRTMNTEAFF
TRBD1	TRBV7-2	many	TRBJ2-1	TGTGCCAGCAGCGCGGGGTCCGGGACAGGGGGAAATCATGAGCAGTTCTTC	CASSAGSGTGGNHEQFF
-	TRBV25-1	few	TRBJ2-5	TGTGCCAGCAGTGATCGAAGCGGTCAAGAGACCCAGTACTTC	CASSDRSGQETQYF
TRBD1	TRBV6-2/TRBV6-3	many	TRBJ1-1	TGTGCCAGCAGTCGACAGGGAACCACTGAAGCTTTCTTT	CASSRQGTTEAFF
-	TRBV28	many	TRBJ1-2	TGTGCCAGCAGTTTATCGTCGTGGGGGGCAAACGGCTACACCTTC	CASSLSSWGANGYTF
-	TRBV4-2	few	TRBJ1-1	TGTGCCAGCAGCCAAGGCAGGGGGAACACTGAAGCTTTCTTT	CASSQGRGNTEAFF
TRBD1	TRBV9	-	TRBJ1-1	TGTGCCAGCAGCGTAGAGGGGACAGGGTCAACTGAAGCTTTCTTT	CASSVEGTGSTEAFF
-	TRBV7-9	-	TRBJ1-2	TGTGCCAGCAGCAACGGTCGGGGGCTGATCGATGGCTACACCTTC	CASSNGRGLIDGYTF
-	TRBV19	-	TRBJ1-1	TGTGCCAGAAGCCAGACGAACACTGAAGCTTTCTTT	CARSQTNTEAFF
-	TRBV7-2	many	TRBJ1-1	TGTGCCAGCCGCCAGGGGACACAAAACACTGAAGCTTTCTTT	CASRQGTQNTEAFF
-	TRBV5-1	-	TRBJ2-1	TGCGCCAGCAGCTACTCCTCCGGGACTCTTGGGATCAATGAGCAGTTCTTC	CASSYSSGTLGINEQFF
TRBD2	TRBV7-3	many	TRBJ2-1	TGTGCCAGCAGCTCGGGACTAGCGGGACGCTACAATGAGCAGTTCTTC	CASSSGLAGRYNEQFF
TRBD1	TRBV20-1	few	TRBJ2-2	TGCAGTGCTAGAGACAGGGGGCGATGGGGCACCGGGGAGCTGTTTTTT	CSARDRGRWGTGELFF
TRBD1	TRBV6-6	many	TRBJ1-4	TGTGCCAGCAGTTACTCGGGCCGTCAGGGGGCGAAGAATGAAAAACTGTTTTTT	CASSYSGRQGAKNEKLFF
TRBD1	TRBV27	-	TRBJ1-2	TGTGCCAGCAGTCAACAGGGGGCGGGCAACTATGGCTACACCTTC	CASSQQGAGNYGYTF
-	TRBV4-1	-	TRBJ2-7	TGCGCCAGCAGCCTCGGACAGACGCCGATCCGCGAGCGGTACTTC	CASSLGQTPIRERYF